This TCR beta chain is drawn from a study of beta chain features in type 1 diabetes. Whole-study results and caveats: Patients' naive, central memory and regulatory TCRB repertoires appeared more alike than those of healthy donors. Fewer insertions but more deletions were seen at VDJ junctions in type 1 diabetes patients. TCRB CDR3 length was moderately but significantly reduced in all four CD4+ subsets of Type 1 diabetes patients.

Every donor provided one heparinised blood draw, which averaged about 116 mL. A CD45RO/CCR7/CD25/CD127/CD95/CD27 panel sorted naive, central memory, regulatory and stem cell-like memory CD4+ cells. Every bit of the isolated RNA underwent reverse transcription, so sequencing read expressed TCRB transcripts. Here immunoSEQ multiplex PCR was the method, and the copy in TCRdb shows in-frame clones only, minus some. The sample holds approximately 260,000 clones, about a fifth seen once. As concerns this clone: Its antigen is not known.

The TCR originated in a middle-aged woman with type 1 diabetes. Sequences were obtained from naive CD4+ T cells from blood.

Written as DNA, the CDR3 is TGTGCCAGCAGCCCGGGAGAGGAGTACGAGCAGTACTTC. Protein sequence: CASSPGEEYEQYF. The chain uses TRBV5-6 and TRBJ2-7, with D possibly TRBD2 on 6 matching bases. The germline V gene encodes CDR1 SGHDT and CDR2 YYEEEE. V was trimmed by 4 bases and J by 4 bases, leaving 12 bases between them. This CDR3 comprises 13 residues.